The present T cell receptor (beta chain) was sequenced within a study of T-cell reconstitution after alpha-beta-depleted transplantation in children. This clonotype was observed at least ten times. V was clipped by 0 bases and J by 0 bases, with 7 bases between them. CDR3 length: 14 residues. Germline V CDR1 and CDR2: SGHRS, YFSETQ. Using unique molecular identifiers, the investigators prepared the TCRbeta library. From the PCR reads, TCRdb called clonotypes with MiXCR, one entry per CDR3 protein. The table has about 360,000 distinct CDR3 sequences, less than 15% seen once. The genes are TRBV5-1 and TRBJ2-7; D is uncertain. Source: PBMCs, taken from the stem cell graft. This sequence was found in a human donor who donated a stem cell graft to a child with Fanconi anemia. CDR3 nucleotide sequence: TGCGCCAGCAGCTTGGCTTGGAGCTCCTACGAGCAGTACTTC. It translates to CASSLAWSSYEQYF.